A single sample gave rise to the 4 T cell receptor beta chains below, sequenced in a study of blood T cell repertoires in COVID-19. TCRdb's table, derived via immunoSEQ multiplex PCR, lists solely in-frame clones and lacks some. The sample records approximately 40,000 clones, roughly 87% being singletons. The material sequenced was peripheral blood. Source of these receptors: a woman older than 75 in a cohort sampled during active or convalescent COVID-19.

The chain is built from TRBV7-8 and TRBJ2-5; possible D gene TRBD2, 6 bases. V lost 4 bases and J 1 base, leaving 10 bases between the germline ends. This CDR3 is built from 14 residues. Per the germline V gene, CDR1 is SGHVS and CDR2 is FQNEAQ. Here the CDR3 DNA reads TGTGCCAGCAGCTGGGGGACTGTCCAAGAGACCCAGTACTTC. Translated: CASSWGTVQETQYF.

The V and J genes are TRBV11-2 and TRBJ2-6; a weak D match, TRBD2 (6 bases). Germline lookup yields CDR1 SGHAT and CDR2 FQNNGV. V was shortened by 5 bases and J by 2 bases, with 7 bases between the two germline ends. The CDR3 covers 14 residues. The CDR3 is CASSPGAGANVLTF. The CDR3 nucleotides are TGTGCCAGCAGCCCGGGGGCTGGGGCCAACGTCCTGACTTTC.

The chain employs TRBV2 and TRBJ2-5; TRBD1 matches at 7 bases. The CDR3 consists of 16 residues. Germline V gene sequence: CDR1 SNHLY, CDR2 FYNNEI. V shed 8 bases and J 1 base; nucleotides not matched to a gene: 13. The CDR3 is CASRRILTGTQETQYF. CDR3 DNA: TGTGCCAGCCGAAGAATACTGACAGGGACCCAAGAGACCCAGTACTTC.

This sequence joins TRBV7-2 and TRBJ2-1; D may be TRBD2 (6 bases). Trimming removed 1 base from V and 0 bases from J, with 10 bases in between. The CDR3 has 16 residues. Germline V gene data show CDR1 as SGHTA and CDR2 as FQGNSA. The CDR3: CASSLVAGSSYNEQFF. The CDR3 DNA reads TGTGCCAGCAGCTTAGTGGCGGGGAGCTCCTACAATGAGCAGTTCTTC.